This T cell receptor beta chain was profiled in a study of CD8+ T cells in alopecia areata. Notes on the study in general: The presence of one nonresponder keeps the tie between baseline CD8+ expansion and response uncertain.

This CDR3 region has 15 residues. Germline V gene lookup returns CDR1 SGHRS and CDR2 YFSETQ. The ends were cut back, 0 bases at V and 3 bases at J, with 13 bases in the middle. cDNA reverse transcribed from extracted RNA served as the sequencing template. The protocol was immunoSEQ multiplex PCR, while the TCRdb copy is restricted to in-frame clones and leaves out a portion. The data show more than 200,000 clones, roughly 40% seen once. This clone was picked up a small number of times. Its cognate antigen is unknown. The treatment is: oral pan-JAK inhibitor, 5-10 mg twice daily. The receptor comes from a human donor with alopecia areata. The specimen comprised CD4+ T cells sorted from blood, sampled around week 36, from a patient treated with tofacitinib. The V and J genes are TRBV5-1 and TRBJ2-7; D unresolved. The CDR3 coding sequence is TGCGCCAGCAGCTTGGAGGCGGCGCCTCTCTACGAGCAGTACTTC. This sequence encodes CASSLEAAPLYEQYF.